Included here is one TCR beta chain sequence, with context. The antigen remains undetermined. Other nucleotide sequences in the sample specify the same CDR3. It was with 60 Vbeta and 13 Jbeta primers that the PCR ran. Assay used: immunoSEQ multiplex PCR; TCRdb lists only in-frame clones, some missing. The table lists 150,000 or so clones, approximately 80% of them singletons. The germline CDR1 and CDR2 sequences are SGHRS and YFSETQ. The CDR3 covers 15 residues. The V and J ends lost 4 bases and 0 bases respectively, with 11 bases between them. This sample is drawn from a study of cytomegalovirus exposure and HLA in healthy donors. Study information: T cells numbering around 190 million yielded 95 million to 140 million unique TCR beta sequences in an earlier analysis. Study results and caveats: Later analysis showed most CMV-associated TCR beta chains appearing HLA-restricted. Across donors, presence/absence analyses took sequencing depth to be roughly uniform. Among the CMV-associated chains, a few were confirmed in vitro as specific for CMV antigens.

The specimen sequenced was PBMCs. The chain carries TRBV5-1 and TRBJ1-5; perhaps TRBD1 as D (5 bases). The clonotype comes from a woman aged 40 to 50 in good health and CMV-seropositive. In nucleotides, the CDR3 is TGCGCCAGCAGCCTCTCGGGGGGTAGCAATCAGCCCCAGCATTTT. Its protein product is CASSLSGGSNQPQHF.